This T cell receptor beta chain was captured in a study of post-analysis software for immune sequencing data. On the study more broadly: Included courses were relapsing-remitting and secondary progressive multiple sclerosis; progressive-relapsing multiple sclerosis was also included.

Study-wide findings and caveats: Compared with controls, patients had more of roughly 5 TRBV segments, including TRBV5-6, TRBV5-1 and TRBV20-1. For normalized Chao1 diversity, multiple sclerosis patients scored significantly lower than controls did.

Notes on this clonotype: Antigen: not known.

Germline loops: CDR1 DFQATT, CDR2 SNEGSKA (reference sequence). Trimming removed 4 bases from V and 13 bases from J, with 20 bases in between. The CDR3 runs 13 residues. cDNA libraries for TCR beta contained unique molecular identifiers. About 500,000 cDNA molecules were obtained per 1 to 10 million input T cells. TCRdb independently ran MiXCR on the PCR reads; one entry per CDR3 protein. Of just over 250,000 distinct CDR3 sequences listed, just over 35% are singletons. The material sequenced was blood. The genes are TRBV20-1 and TRBJ2-4, with a tentative D call TRBD2 (5 bases). The source of this sequence is a girl under 18 with multiple sclerosis. The CDR3 spells CSATSHAYNEQYF. CDR3 sequence (DNA): TGCAGTGCTACTAGCCACGCCTACAATGAGCAGTACTTC.